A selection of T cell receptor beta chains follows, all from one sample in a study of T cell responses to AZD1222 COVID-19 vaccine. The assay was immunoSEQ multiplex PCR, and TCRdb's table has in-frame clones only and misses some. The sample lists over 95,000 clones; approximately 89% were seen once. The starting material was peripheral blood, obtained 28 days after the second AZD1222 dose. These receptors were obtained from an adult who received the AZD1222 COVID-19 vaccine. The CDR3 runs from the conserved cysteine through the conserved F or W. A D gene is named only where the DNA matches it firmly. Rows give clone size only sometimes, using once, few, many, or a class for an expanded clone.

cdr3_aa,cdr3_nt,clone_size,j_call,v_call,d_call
CASSFGASGGAGEQFF,TGTGCCAGCAGCTTCGGCGCTAGCGGGGGGGCGGGAGAGCAGTTCTTC,-,TRBJ2-1,TRBV5-4,TRBD2
CASSLREDTEAFF,TGTGCCAGCAGCCTCCGGGAAGACACTGAAGCTTTCTTT,-,TRBJ1-1,TRBV3-1/TRBV3-2,-
CAWSSSGGRNQPQHF,TGTGCCTGGAGCTCGTCAGGAGGTCGCAATCAGCCCCAGCATTTT,-,TRBJ1-5,TRBV30,-
CASASGTVSYEQYF,TGTGCCAGCGCGTCCGGGACAGTCTCCTACGAGCAGTACTTC,-,TRBJ2-7,TRBV7-2,TRBD1
CASSPQGVTDNNSPLHF,TGTGCCAGCAGCCCCCAAGGTGTGACAGATAATAATTCACCCCTCCACTTT,-,TRBJ1-6,TRBV7-8,-
CASRLAGGFRDTQYF,TGTGCCAGCAGATTAGCGGGGGGGTTTAGAGATACGCAGTATTTT,-,TRBJ2-3,TRBV3-1/TRBV3-2,TRBD2
CASSFSYTTETGFF,TGTGCCAGCAGCTTCTCGTATACCACAGAGACTGGGTTCTTC,-,TRBJ2-1,TRBV7-2,-
CASSALQGVRSPLHF,TGTGCCAGCAGCGCCTTACAGGGCGTAAGGTCACCCCTCCACTTT,few,TRBJ1-6,TRBV7-2,-
CASSLDSYSPLHF,TGTGCCAGCAGCTTAGATTCCTATTCACCCCTCCACTTT,few,TRBJ1-6,TRBV11-2,-
CASSAPQGANTEAFF,TGTGCCAGCAGCGCCCCACAGGGGGCGAACACTGAAGCTTTCTTT,-,TRBJ1-1,TRBV9,TRBD1
CASGWGAYSNQPQHF,TGTGCCAGCGGGTGGGGGGCTTATAGCAATCAGCCCCAGCATTTT,-,TRBJ1-5,TRBV28,-
CASSELESRGGYTF,TGTGCCAGCAGTGAACTTGAGTCCAGGGGTGGCTACACCTTC,-,TRBJ1-2,TRBV6-1,-
CATRTVLEAFF,TGTGCCACGAGGACAGTTCTTGAAGCTTTCTTT,-,TRBJ1-1,TRBV6-5,-
CASKNRVSSTDTQYF,TGTGCCAGTAAAAACAGGGTATCTAGCACAGATACGCAGTATTTT,-,TRBJ2-3,TRBV19,-
CATSDGGGDTEAFF,TGTGCCACCAGTGACGGGGGAGGGGACACTGAAGCTTTCTTT,-,TRBJ1-1,TRBV24-1,-
CASSSANTGELFF,TGCGCCAGCAGCAGTGCGAACACCGGGGAGCTGTTTTTT,-,TRBJ2-2,TRBV5-1,-
CASSPRGQGFYEQYF,TGTGCCAGCAGCCCCCGGGGACAGGGTTTCTACGAGCAGTACTTC,-,TRBJ2-7,TRBV14,TRBD1
CASSQMAGYEQYF,TGCGCCAGCAGCCAGATGGCAGGGTACGAGCAGTACTTC,once,TRBJ2-7,TRBV4-3,-
CASTTPGEGYTF,TGTGCCAGCACCACACCGGGTGAGGGCTACACCTTC,-,TRBJ1-2,TRBV6-5,-
CSVDRAGTDTQYF,TGCAGCGTTGACAGGGCTGGCACAGATACGCAGTATTTT,-,TRBJ2-3,TRBV29-1,-
CASSPHSSGAYNEQFF,TGCGCCAGCAGCCCTCACTCTAGCGGGGCCTACAATGAGCAGTTCTTC,once,TRBJ2-1,TRBV4-1,TRBD2
CAIAPTGNEKLFF,TGTGCCATCGCCCCGACAGGAAATGAAAAACTGTTTTTT,-,TRBJ1-4,TRBV6-5,-
CASSQEATGRTEAFF,TGTGCCAGCAGCCAAGAGGCGACAGGGCGCACTGAAGCTTTCTTT,-,TRBJ1-1,TRBV4-2,TRBD1
CASSARGGGEKLFF,TGTGCCAGCAGCGCCAGGGGTGGAGGTGAAAAACTGTTTTTT,-,TRBJ1-4,TRBV9,-
CASSLVQETQYF,TGTGCCAGCAGTTTAGTGCAAGAGACCCAGTACTTC,-,TRBJ2-5,TRBV12-3/TRBV12-4,-
CASSLTGGGQLTANYGYTF,TGTGCCAGCAGCCTCACGGGGGGGGGACAGCTTACTGCTAACTATGGCTACACCTTC,-,TRBJ1-2,TRBV9,TRBD1
CASSSGRLGYGYTF,TGTGCCAGCAGCTCCGGACGGCTGGGCTATGGCTACACCTTC,-,TRBJ1-2,TRBV7-9,-
CATSGGGQVGYGYTF,TGTGCCACCAGTGGCGGGGGACAGGTGGGATATGGCTACACCTTC,-,TRBJ1-2,TRBV24-1,TRBD1
CASSYSTGTRGEQYF,TGTGCCAGCAGTTACTCGACCGGGACTCGGGGCGAGCAGTACTTC,-,TRBJ2-7,TRBV6-2/TRBV6-3,-
CASSNRLAGGPYNEQFF,TGTGCCAGCAGCAATAGACTAGCGGGGGGGCCCTACAATGAGCAGTTCTTC,-,TRBJ2-1,TRBV11-2,TRBD2
CASSSKGEGETQYF,TGTGCCAGCAGCTCAAAGGGGGAGGGAGAGACCCAGTACTTC,-,TRBJ2-5,TRBV7-3,-
CASSLDREGYGYTF,TGTGCCAGCAGCTTAGACAGGGAAGGCTATGGCTACACCTTC,-,TRBJ1-2,TRBV11-2,-
CASSQDRRENEKLFF,TGCGCCAGCAGCCAAGACCGGAGGGAGAATGAAAAACTGTTTTTT,-,TRBJ1-4,TRBV4-3,-
CASSFTGGGGYGYTF,TGTGCCAGCAGCTTTACAGGGGGCGGAGGGTATGGCTACACCTTC,-,TRBJ1-2,TRBV27,TRBD1
CASSQGTDTQYF,TGTGCCAGCTCACAGGGGACAGATACGCAGTATTTT,-,TRBJ2-3,TRBV18,-
CASSRTRWGNEQFF,TGTGCCAGCAGTAGAACTAGATGGGGCAATGAGCAGTTCTTC,-,TRBJ2-1,TRBV6-2/TRBV6-3,-
CASSPQGVGYTF,TGTGCCAGCAGCCCACAGGGGGTTGGCTACACCTTC,-,TRBJ1-2,TRBV7-2,TRBD1
CASSPGSGAGTF,TGTGCCAGCAGCCCCGGTTCTGGGGCCGGCACCTTC,once,TRBJ1-2,TRBV3-1/TRBV3-2,-
CSASLRTGNGYTF,TGCAGTGCCAGTCTGCGGACAGGGAATGGCTACACCTTC,-,TRBJ1-2,TRBV20-1,TRBD1
CASSPGRGPISPQHF,TGTGCCAGCAGCCCGGGTCGTGGCCCCATATCCCCCCAGCATTTT,-,TRBJ1-5,TRBV3-1/TRBV3-2,-
CASSTGGSNTEAFF,TGCGCCAGCAGCACAGGAGGCTCGAACACTGAAGCTTTCTTT,-,TRBJ1-1,TRBV5-1,-
CASIQGTANEKLFF,TGTGCCAGCATTCAAGGGACAGCAAATGAAAAACTGTTTTTT,-,TRBJ1-4,TRBV2,TRBD1
CASSQDVGTGGREQYF,TGCGCCAGCAGCCAAGACGTGGGGACAGGGGGGAGGGAGCAGTACTTC,-,TRBJ2-7,TRBV4-3,TRBD1
CASSPPTNPTGELFF,TGTGCCAGCAGCCCTCCGACAAACCCGACCGGGGAGCTGTTTTTT,few,TRBJ2-2,TRBV7-9,-
CASSLPPGGSSYNEQFF,TGTGCCAGCAGCTTACCCCCCGGGGGGAGCTCCTACAATGAGCAGTTCTTC,-,TRBJ2-1,TRBV7-9,TRBD2
CASSVEQSQETQYF,TGTGCCAGCAGCGTAGAACAGTCCCAAGAGACCCAGTACTTC,few,TRBJ2-5,TRBV9,-
CAWSVGTEAFF,TGTGCCTGGAGTGTGGGCACTGAAGCTTTCTTT,-,TRBJ1-1,TRBV30,-
CASSFGGVNTEAFF,TGCGCCAGCAGCTTCGGGGGTGTGAACACTGAAGCTTTCTTT,-,TRBJ1-1,TRBV5-1,-
CASSSSGQNNEQFF,TGCGCCAGCAGCTCTAGCGGTCAGAACAATGAGCAGTTCTTC,few,TRBJ2-1,TRBV5-1,TRBD2
CASSWGDQPQHF,TGTGCCAGCAGTTGGGGCGATCAGCCCCAGCATTTT,-,TRBJ1-5,TRBV28,-
CASSFSGPTEAFF,TGCGCCAGCAGCTTTTCAGGGCCCACTGAAGCTTTCTTT,-,TRBJ1-1,TRBV5-1,-
CASSLSRGNEQYF,TGTGCCAGCAGTTTATCCAGGGGCAACGAGCAGTACTTC,-,TRBJ2-7,TRBV27,-
CASRLAGSSYNEQFF,TGTGCCAGCAGGTTAGCGGGGAGCTCCTACAATGAGCAGTTCTTC,-,TRBJ2-1,TRBV7-2,TRBD2
CASSLNAGEAFF,TGTGCCAGCAGTTTAAACGCAGGTGAAGCTTTCTTT,-,TRBJ1-1,TRBV12-3/TRBV12-4,-